A single sample is the source of the 10 T cell receptor beta chains below, sequenced in a study of blood T cells in healthy people across ages. PCR was performed a second time for about 7 to 12 cycles using a sample-barcoded 5' primer and a J-beta primer mix. TCRdb redid the calling of the 5' RACE reads with MiXCR, one entry per CDR3 protein. The sample includes 700,000 or so distinct CDR3 sequences, 22% seen only once; the top ten take less than 25%. Specimen: blood. Receptors were obtained from a man aged 65 to 79 in good health.

The chain couples TRBV20-1 to TRBJ2-5; no clear D gene. Germline V gene sequence: CDR1 DFQATT, CDR2 SNEGSKA (reference sequence). This CDR3 contains 11 residues. Trimming cost V 8 bases and J 2 bases, with 9 bases left between them. CDR3 residues: CSTLGQETQYF. In DNA, the CDR3 is TGCAGTACCCTAGGGCAAGAGACCCAGTACTTC.

This clonotype was found a few times. The rearrangement uses TRBV9 and TRBJ2-7; 8 bases are shared with TRBD2. Germline values: CDR1 SGDLS, CDR2 YYNGEE. The CDR3 totals 17 residues. Trimming cost V 5 bases and J 1 base; bases outside gene matches: 14. The CDR3 bases are TGTGCCAGCAGGACTGTTTGCGGGAGGCCGACGTCCTACGAGCAGTACGTC. This translates into CASRTVCGRPTSYEQYV.

The J gene is TRBJ2-5, the V gene TRBV4-1; weak D call: TRBD1 (5 bases). The CDR3 sequence is 15 residues long. Trimming left V 3 bases short and J 5 bases short, with 16 bases between. CDR1 is MGHRA, CDR2 YSYEKL, per germline. The CDR3 region has the DNA TGCGCCAGCAGCCAGTTGGGCAGGGAAATTGAGACCCAGTACTTC. Translation gives CASSQLGREIETQYF.

The chain employs TRBV7-2 and TRBJ1-2; 8 nucleotides agree with TRBD1. Germline V lookup: CDR1 SGHTA, CDR2 FQGNSA. The CDR3 is 16 residues long. V was clipped by 5 bases and J by 8 bases; unmatched bases: 16. CDR3 residues: CASSPRAGGQAAGYTF. CDR3 bases: TGTGCCAGCAGCCCAAGGGCCGGGGGACAGGCAGCGGGCTACACCTTC. Full variable domain (missing parts from reference TRBV7-2 and TRBJ1-2): GAGVSQSPSNKVTEKGKDVELRCDPISGHTALYWYRQSLGQGLEFLIYFQGNSAPDKSGLPSDRFSAERTGGSVSTLTIQRTQQEDSAVYLCASSPRAGGQAAGYTFGSGTRLTVV.

The gene calls are TRBV6-7 and TRBJ2-2; TRBD2 aligns across 7 bases. TRBV6-7 is marked as an open reading frame, function uncertain. V was clipped by 0 bases and J by 4 bases; unmatched bases: 8. This CDR3 comprises 17 residues. The CDR3 reads CASSYSSPREGTGELFF. CDR3 bases: TGTGCCAGCAGTTACTCGAGTCCCAGGGAGGGCACCGGGGAGCTGTTTTTT.

The rearrangement joins TRBV25-1 to TRBJ1-1, with a possible D match to TRBD1 (5 bases). The V and J ends lost 6 bases and 1 base respectively, with 9 bases between them. The CDR3 extends over 13 amino acids. The germline CDR1 and CDR2 sequences are MGHDK and SYGVNS. The CDR3 nucleotides are TGTGCCAGCAGGCGGGGGTCGAACACTGAAGCTTTCTTT. Translating gives CASRRGSNTEAFF.

A few counts support this clonotype. This chain joins TRBV30 and TRBJ2-1, with a weak D call TRBD2 (6 bases). The length of the CDR3 is 12 residues. CDR1 GTSNPN and CDR2 SVGIG come from the germline V gene (reference sequence). V was shortened by 5 bases and J by 9 bases, with 14 bases between the two germline ends. CDR3 amino acids: CAWGEVDSEQFF. The CDR3 coding sequence is TGTGCCTGGGGGGAGGTTGACAGTGAGCAGTTCTTC.

The chain carries TRBV28 and TRBJ1-1; TRBD1 aligns across 7 bases. Per germline, CDR1 MDHEN and CDR2 SYDVKM. J lost 5 bases, V lost 5 bases, and 8 bases had no gene match. The CDR3 contains 14 residues. CDR3 bases: TGTGCCAGCAGTCTCGACAGGGTGAGAACTGAAGCTTTCTTT. As protein: CASSLDRVRTEAFF.

The chain links TRBV24-1 to TRBJ2-5; TRBD1 is a possible D gene (5 bases). The J call may be mistaken, given a closer DNA end match to TRBJ2-1. Germline V CDR1 and CDR2: KGHDR, SFDVKD. The CDR3 runs 14 residues. The CDR3 DNA sequence: TGTGCCACCAGTGATTGGGGCCAGGGCTATGAGCAGTTCTTC. It encodes CATSDWGQGYEQFF.

This clonotype was counted between two and nine times. The chain employs TRBV18 and TRBJ1-2; D is possibly TRBD1 (6 bases). CDR3 length equals 15 residues. Trimming stripped 0 bases from V and 3 bases from J, with 11 bases between. CDR1 KGHSH and CDR2 LQKENI come from the germline V gene. The CDR3 coding sequence is TGTGCCAGCTCACCACCAAACAGGGCAGACTATGGCTACACCTTC. Amino acids: CASSPPNRADYGYTF.